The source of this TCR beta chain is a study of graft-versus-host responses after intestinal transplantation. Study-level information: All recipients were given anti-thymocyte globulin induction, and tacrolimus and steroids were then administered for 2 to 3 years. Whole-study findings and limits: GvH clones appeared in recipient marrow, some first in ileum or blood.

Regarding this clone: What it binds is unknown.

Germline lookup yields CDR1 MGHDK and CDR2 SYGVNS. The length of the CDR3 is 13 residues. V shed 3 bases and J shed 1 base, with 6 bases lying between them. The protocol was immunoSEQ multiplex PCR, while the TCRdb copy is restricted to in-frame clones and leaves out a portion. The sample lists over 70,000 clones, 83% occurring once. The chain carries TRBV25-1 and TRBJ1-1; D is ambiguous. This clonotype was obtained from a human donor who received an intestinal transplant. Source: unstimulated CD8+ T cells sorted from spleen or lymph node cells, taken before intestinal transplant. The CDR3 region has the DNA TGTGCCAGCAGTGATGGCGGGAACACTGAAGCTTTCTTT. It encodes CASSDGGNTEAFF.